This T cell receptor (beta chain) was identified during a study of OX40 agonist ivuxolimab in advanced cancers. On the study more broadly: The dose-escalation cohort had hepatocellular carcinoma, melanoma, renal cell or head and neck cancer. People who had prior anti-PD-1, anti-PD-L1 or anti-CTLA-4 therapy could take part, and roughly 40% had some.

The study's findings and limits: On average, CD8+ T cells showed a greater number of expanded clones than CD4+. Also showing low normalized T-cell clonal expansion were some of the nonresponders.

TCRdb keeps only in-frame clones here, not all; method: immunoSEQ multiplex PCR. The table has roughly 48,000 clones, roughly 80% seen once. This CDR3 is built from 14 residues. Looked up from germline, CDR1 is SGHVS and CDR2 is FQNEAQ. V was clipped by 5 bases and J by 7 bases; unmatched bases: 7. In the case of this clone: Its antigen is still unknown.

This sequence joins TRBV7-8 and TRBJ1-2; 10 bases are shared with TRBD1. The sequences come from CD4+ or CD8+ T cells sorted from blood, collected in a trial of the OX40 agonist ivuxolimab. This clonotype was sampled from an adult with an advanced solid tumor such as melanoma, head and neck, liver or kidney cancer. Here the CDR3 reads CASSPGTGVTGYTF. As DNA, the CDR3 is TGTGCCAGCAGCCCCGGGACAGGGGTAACTGGCTACACCTTC.